This T cell receptor (beta chain) was identified in a study of early T cells in non-severe SARS-CoV-2 infection. Study-wide context: Sequenced bulk RNA came from whole blood that was unsorted, and chains were unpaired.

Study-level results: Matching with VDJdb favored anti-spike CD8 responses (missing private and CD4 specificities).

Note on this clonotype: The antigen remains undetermined.

Germline V lookup: CDR1 SEHNR, CDR2 FQNEAQ (reference sequence). The length of the CDR3 is 15 residues. V dropped 9 bases and J dropped 2; count of bases not matched to a gene: 12. Separate cDNA molecules each had unique molecular identifiers attached to them. A single record per CDR3 protein comes from TCRdb applying MiXCR to the 5' RACE reads. This table has about 90,000 distinct CDR3 sequences, roughly 12% appearing once. The chain carries TRBV7-9 and TRBJ2-5, with 7 bases matching TRBD1. This TCR was sampled from an adult who was a healthcare worker with PCR-confirmed SARS-CoV-2 infection or an uninfected control (not recorded which). Sequencing was performed on whole blood, taken at baseline. Here the CDR3 DNA reads TGTGCCAGTCAGCCCTGGGGCAGGGGGCAAGAGACCCAGTACTTC. Translating it yields CASQPWGRGQETQYF.